The 28 T cell receptor beta chains given below trace back to one sample, sequenced in a study of shared clonotypes between healthy human individuals. Clones were read by immunoSEQ multiplex PCR, and TCRdb kept only the in-frame ones, dropping some. The table lists nearly 1 million clones, more than 75% of them singletons, with about 1.5% in the top ten. The sample comprised memory CD4+ T cells sorted from blood. Subset denoted: CD45RA-negative fraction. The receptor set was obtained from a man aged 18 to 29 in good health.

This clone appeared a few times. The CDR3 DNA sequence: TGCGCCAGCAGCACAGGGGGCCAAGCTGAAGCTTTCTTT. Translating it yields CASSTGGQAEAFF. The V and J genes are TRBV5-1 and TRBJ1-1; TRBD1 matches 9 bases. V was pared by 4 bases and J by 6 bases, with 4 bases of the junction left unmatched. Germline-derived CDR1 and CDR2 are SGHRS and YFSETQ. The CDR3 has 13 residues.

This clone was seen a handful of times. The same CDR3 also results from other DNA sequences found in this sample. V usage is TRBV19 and J usage is TRBJ2-5, with TRBD2 matching over 10 bases. Germline V gene data show CDR1 as LNHDA and CDR2 as SQIVND (reference sequence). Trimming at V came to 3 bases and at J to 5 bases, leaving 3 bases not matched to a gene. The CDR3 contains 14 residues. The CDR3 spells CASSIGLAAETQYF. The CDR3 coding sequence is TGTGCCAGTAGTATCGGACTAGCGGCGGAGACCCAGTACTTC.

This clone was detected only once. J is TRBJ2-7 and V is TRBV11-3; no reliable D call. The V gene's germline CDR1 is SGHNT and CDR2 YENEEA. The V end lost 0 bases, the J end lost 1 base, and 10 bases lay between the germline ends. CDR3 size: 15 residues. CDR3 sequence (DNA): TGTGCCAGCAGCTTAGACTTCAGGCCGTCCTACGAGCAGTACTTC. This codes for CASSLDFRPSYEQYF.

A single count supports this clone. The chain employs TRBV7-8 and TRBJ2-7; D is uncertain. Germline values: CDR1 SGHVS, CDR2 FQNEAQ. Trimming removed 2 bases from V and 4 bases from J, with 15 bases in between. The CDR3 totals 15 residues. CDR3 sequence reads: CASSLTAVGQYEQYF. The CDR3 nucleotides read TGTGCCAGCAGCTTAACTGCAGTTGGGCAATACGAGCAGTACTTC.

Concerning this clone: Distinct nucleotide sequences in the sample also encode this CDR3. CDR3 region: CASSLLSGSNQPQHF. DNA for the CDR3: TGTGCCAGCAGTTTATTGTCAGGGAGCAATCAGCCCCAGCATTTT. The chain links TRBV27 to TRBJ1-5; D possibly corresponds to TRBD1 (5 bases). This CDR3 has 15 amino acids. Deletions cut 1 base from V and 1 base from J, with 8 bases between. Per germline, CDR1 MNHEY and CDR2 SMNVEV (reference sequence).

The chain carries TRBV10-3 and TRBJ2-2; D is uncertain. Germline V gene lookup returns CDR1 ENHRY and CDR2 SYGVKD. Trimming took off 11 bases at V and 6 bases at J, with 10 bases between the two ends. The CDR3 length is 11 residues. The CDR3 sequence: CAATTSGELFF. The CDR3 region has the DNA TGTGCCGCCACGACCTCCGGGGAGCTGTTTTTT.

The rearrangement links TRBV18 to TRBJ2-7; 10 positions match TRBD1. V lost 4 bases to trimming and J lost 7 bases; unmatched junction nucleotides: 7. This CDR3 spans 14 amino acids. The germline CDR1 and CDR2 sequences are KGHSH and LQKENI. The CDR3 nucleotides read TGTGCCAGCTCACGGGACAGGGGCCAGTGGGAGCAGTACTTC. This gives the protein CASSRDRGQWEQYF.

The genes are TRBV5-1 and TRBJ2-2; D tentatively fits TRBD1 or TRBD2 (6 bases each). Germline loops: CDR1 SGHRS, CDR2 YFSETQ. Trimming took 4 bases from V and 0 from J, leaving 16 bases between them. The CDR3 loop spans 17 amino acids. The CDR3 here is CASSLQGSSANTGELFF. CDR3 DNA sequence: TGCGCCAGCAGCCTACAGGGTTCTAGCGCGAACACCGGGGAGCTGTTTTTT.

The V call is TRBV27, the J call TRBJ2-7; D gene uncertain. Germline CDR1 reads MNHEY; CDR2 reads SMNVEV (reference sequence). The length of the CDR3 is 13 residues. Trimming took 4 bases from V and 2 from J, leaving 9 bases between them. The CDR3 sequence is CASSYKAPYEQYF. In nucleotides, the CDR3 is TGTGCCAGCAGTTATAAGGCCCCCTACGAGCAGTACTTC.

This clone has a handful of counts. The V call is TRBV9, the J call TRBJ1-5; D is ambiguous. The CDR3 length is 13 residues. V lost 5 bases and J lost 0, with 6 bases in between. Germline V gene lookup returns CDR1 SGDLS and CDR2 YYNGEE. CDR3 DNA sequence: TGTGCCAGCAGTTCGACTAGCAATCAGCCCCAGCATTTT. Translated: CASSSTSNQPQHF.

The V call is TRBV2, the J call TRBJ2-2; 8 positions match TRBD1. From germline, CDR1 is SNHLY and CDR2 FYNNEI. J gave up 4 bases and V 3 bases, and 4 bases lay outside the gene matches. The CDR3 is made up of 15 amino acids. The CDR3 loop reads CASSEQGASTGELFF. DNA of the CDR3: TGTGCCAGCAGTGAGCAGGGGGCCAGCACCGGGGAGCTGTTTTTT.

This clone has just one count. This sequence joins TRBV2 and TRBJ2-5; no clear D gene. The CDR3 is made up of 12 amino acids. Looked up from germline, CDR1 is SNHLY and CDR2 is FYNNEI. V shed 7 bases and J shed 0 bases, with 6 bases lying between them. CDR3: CASTAYQETQYF. Here the CDR3 DNA reads TGTGCCAGCACCGCGTACCAAGAGACCCAGTACTTC.

The gene calls are TRBV7-2 and TRBJ2-3; D might be TRBD1 or TRBD2, each matching 5 bases. The V end was cut by 6 bases, the J end by 2 bases, with 15 bases between. Looked up from germline, CDR1 is SGHTA and CDR2 is FQGNSA. CDR3 length: 15 amino acids. The CDR3 spells CASSPAPGPTDTQYF. The CDR3 nucleotides read TGTGCCAGCAGTCCCGCGCCGGGGCCCACAGATACGCAGTATTTT.

The V gene is TRBV29-1, the J gene TRBJ2-3; D call uncertain. The CDR3 extends over 12 amino acids. Between the trimmed V and J ends, which lost 3 bases and 6 bases, there was a span of 10 bases. Germline loops: CDR1 SQVTM, CDR2 ANQGSEA. This CDR3 reads CSVDLFGDTQYF. The CDR3 nucleotides are TGCAGCGTTGATCTTTTCGGGGATACGCAGTATTTT.

The chain employs TRBV30 and TRBJ1-6, with TRBD1 as a possible D gene (6 bases). Germline V CDR1 and CDR2: GTSNPN, SVGIG (reference sequence). The CDR3 sequence is 14 residues long. V dropped 4 bases and J dropped 7 bases, with 14 bases sitting between them. The CDR3 region is CAWKSQGTNSPLHF. The CDR3, as DNA: TGTGCCTGGAAATCACAGGGTACAAATTCACCCCTCCACTTT.

The V gene is TRBV5-6, the J gene TRBJ2-7, with D uncertain. The CDR3 spans 15 residues. Germline V gives CDR1 SGHDT, CDR2 YYEEEE. V lost 2 bases, J lost 5 bases, and 17 bases lay in between. CDR3 coding DNA: TGTGCCAGCAGCTTCGGGCAGGTGATTGCAAACGAGCAGTACTTC. This encodes CASSFGQVIANEQYF.

The chain couples TRBV30 to TRBJ2-2, with D perhaps matching TRBD1 (6 bases). Germline V gene data show CDR1 as GTSNPN and CDR2 as SVGIG (reference sequence). V lost 4 bases to trimming and J lost 5 bases, with 14 bases between them. The CDR3 has 14 amino acids. CDR3 DNA: TGTGCCTGGACTAGACAGGCAACTACCGGGGAGCTGTTTTTT. Protein sequence: CAWTRQATTGELFF.

The V call is TRBV6-5, the J call TRBJ1-1; no clear D. CDR1 is MNHEY, CDR2 SVGAGI, per germline. Between the trimmed V and J ends, which lost 6 bases and 1 base, there was a span of 6 bases. There are 12 residues in the CDR3. The DNA of the CDR3 is TGTGCCAGCAGGTCGGGGAACACTGAAGCTTTCTTT. Residues: CASRSGNTEAFF.

The V call is TRBV6-5, the J call TRBJ2-1; a weak D match, TRBD2 (5 bases). Germline V gene sequence: CDR1 MNHEY, CDR2 SVGAGI. V gave up 8 bases and J gave up 8 bases, with 19 bases separating them. The CDR3 is made up of 14 amino acids. DNA of the CDR3: TGTGCCAGCCAAGGAGGAGGAAAAGTCGATGAGCAGTTCTTC. Its translation is CASQGGGKVDEQFF.

V gene TRBV19 combines with J gene TRBJ1-2, with 10 bases fitting TRBD1. CDR1 LNHDA and CDR2 SQIVND come from the germline V gene (reference sequence). J was trimmed by 4 bases and V by 5 bases; bases with no gene match: 4. The CDR3 is 14 residues long. The CDR3 loop reads CASSETGGGYGYTF. The CDR3 DNA reads as TGTGCCAGTAGTGAGACAGGGGGCGGCTATGGCTACACCTTC. The whole variable domain, filled in from reference TRBV19 and TRBJ1-2, reads DGGITQSPKYLFRKEGQNVTLSCEQNLNHDAMYWYRQDPGQGLRLIYYSQIVNDFQKGDIAEGYSVSREKKESFPLTVTSAQKNPTAFYLCASSETGGGYGYTFGSGTRLTVV.

In DNA, the CDR3 is TGTGCCAGCATGCGACAGGGCATCTACGAGCAGTACTTC. Protein product: CASMRQGIYEQYF. J is TRBJ2-7 and V is TRBV2; 7 bases fit TRBD1. CDR1 and CDR2 (germline): SNHLY, FYNNEI. With V trimmed by 7 bases and J by 3 bases, 6 bases remained unmatched. The length of the CDR3 is 13 residues.

This rearrangement joins TRBV25-1 to TRBJ2-1; TRBD2 is a possible D gene (6 bases). V was pared by 1 base and J by 1 base, with 14 bases between. The CDR3 consists of 17 residues. CDR1 and CDR2 (germline): MGHDK, SYGVNS. The CDR3 is CASSESPGTQSYNEQFF. In nucleotides, the CDR3 is TGTGCCAGCAGTGAATCCCCCGGGACTCAATCCTACAATGAGCAGTTCTTC.

This rearrangement joins TRBV5-1 to TRBJ2-7; D may be TRBD1 (5 bases). V gave up 4 bases and J gave up 1 base, with 12 bases separating them. Germline V gene data show CDR1 as SGHRS and CDR2 as YFSETQ. The CDR3 has 14 amino acids. The CDR3, as DNA: TGCGCCAGCAGCATACCGACAGATTCCTACGAGCAGTACTTC. This translates into CASSIPTDSYEQYF.

The chain links TRBV28 to TRBJ1-5; D possibly corresponds to TRBD1 (5 bases). Trimming stripped 2 bases from V and 4 bases from J, with 9 bases between. Germline V CDR1 and CDR2: MDHEN, SYDVKM. There are 14 residues in the CDR3. The CDR3: CASSLGSGNQPQHF. CDR3 nucleotides: TGTGCCAGCAGTTTAGGTTCAGGGAATCAGCCCCAGCATTTT.

This chain's CDR3 is CASKGSPGNTIYF. In nucleotides, the CDR3 is TGTGCCAGCAAGGGGAGTCCTGGAAACACCATATATTTT. This chain connects TRBV6-1 to TRBJ1-3; TRBD1 is a possible D gene (5 bases). This CDR3 has 13 residues. V shed 7 bases and J shed 2 bases, with 9 bases lying between them. Germline V lookup: CDR1 MNHNS, CDR2 SASEGT.

On this clone: A far larger clone is just one base off, so this is likely a read error. The gene calls are TRBV27 and TRBJ1-5; maybe TRBD1 (5 bases). Germline lookup yields CDR1 MNHEY and CDR2 SMNVEV (reference sequence). The CDR3 covers 14 residues. The V end was cut by 2 bases, the J end by 2 bases, with 7 bases between. The CDR3: CASSLGGGNQPQHF. The CDR3 bases are TGTGCCAGCAGTTTAGGGGGTGGCAATCAGCCCCAGCATTTT.

The V call is TRBV7-9, the J call TRBJ2-7; 7 bases match TRBD1. Germline loops: CDR1 SEHNR, CDR2 FQNEAQ (reference sequence). After removal of 3 bases from V and 5 bases from J, the junction contained 13 bases not matched to a gene. CDR3 length equals 16 residues. The CDR3 here is CASSLATGVLRDEQYF. For the CDR3, the DNA is TGTGCCAGCAGCTTGGCCACAGGGGTCCTTAGGGACGAGCAGTACTTC.

V is TRBV7-9 and J is TRBJ2-3, with D maybe TRBD2 (5 bases). Per germline, CDR1 SEHNR and CDR2 FQNEAQ (reference sequence). V was clipped by 2 bases and J by 0 bases, with 9 bases between them. The CDR3 totals 15 residues. CDR3 loop: CASSLSGGSTDTQYF. CDR3 coding DNA: TGTGCCAGCAGCTTATCTGGCGGGAGCACAGATACGCAGTATTTT. Using reference TRBV7-9 and TRBJ2-3 for the parts outside the CDR3, the full variable domain is DTGVSQNPRHKITKRGQNVTFRCDPISEHNRLYWYRQTLGQGPEFLTYFQNEAQLEKSRLLSDRFSAERPKGSFSTLEIQRTEQGDSAMYLCASSLSGGSTDTQYFGPGTRLTVL.